Listed here are 14 T cell receptor beta chains from one sample, sequenced in a study of T cell responses to AZD1222 COVID-19 vaccine. Produced via immunoSEQ multiplex PCR; TCRdb's table is partial and in-frame only. The sample has under 150,000 clones, 85% to 95% seen once; the top ten hold approximately 5.4%. The material was peripheral blood, obtained on day 0 of AZD1222 vaccination. The receptors derive from an adult in good health.

As regards this clone: The junction departs from the called germline gene at one end, perhaps through a read error. This chain links TRBV12-3 or TRBV12-4 with TRBJ2-5; D might be TRBD2 (7 bases). This CDR3 has 11 residues. CDR3 bases: TGTGCCAGCACCTGGGGGGGGGCCCCTCACTTC. It specifies CASTWGGAPHF.

This clone came up once. At one of its ends the junction is not consistent with the germline gene, which may arise from a read error. The V gene is TRBV5-1, the J gene TRBJ2-7; the match to TRBD1 covers 9 bases. The CDR3 extends over 15 amino acids. Germline V gene data show CDR1 as SGHRS and CDR2 as YFSETQ. CDR3 in DNA: TGCGCCAGCAGCTTGACAGGGGGCGCATCCTCCGAGCAGTACTTC. This encodes CASSLTGGASSEQYF.

DNA for the CDR3: TGTGCCAGCAGTCTCCTAGGAGCGACCAACGAGCAGTACTTC. As protein: CASSLLGATNEQYF. The gene calls are TRBV6-5 and TRBJ2-7; D call uncertain. CDR3 length: 14 amino acids. V was clipped by 5 bases and J by 5 bases, with 16 bases between them. Per germline, CDR1 MNHEY and CDR2 SVGAGI.

V usage is TRBV6-5 and J usage is TRBJ2-7, with D possibly called TRBD1 or TRBD2 (5 bases each). V lost 6 bases and J 4 bases, leaving 19 bases between the germline ends. CDR3 length: 15 residues. Germline-derived CDR1 and CDR2 are MNHEY and SVGAGI. CDR3 in amino acids: CASRPGPSPGYEQYF. In nucleotides, the CDR3 is TGTGCCAGCAGACCGGGACCCAGCCCTGGATACGAGCAGTACTTC.

This chain connects TRBV11-2 to TRBJ1-3; 7 bases are shared with TRBD1. V shed 5 bases and J 2 bases; nucleotides not matched to a gene: 3. The V gene's germline CDR1 is SGHAT and CDR2 FQNNGV. The CDR3 totals 14 residues. Here the CDR3 DNA reads TGTGCCAGCAGCGTCGACAGGGCTGGAAACACCATATATTTT. Translating it yields CASSVDRAGNTIYF.

This clone was counted a single time. The chain uses TRBV5-6 and TRBJ1-2; maybe TRBD1 (5 bases). The CDR3 runs 14 residues. CDR1 and CDR2 from the germline V gene are SGHDT and YYEEEE. V was trimmed by 1 base and J by 4 bases, leaving 11 bases between them. CDR3 sequence: CASSLLIGAYGYTF. The CDR3 bases are TGTGCCAGCAGCTTGTTGATCGGGGCCTATGGCTACACCTTC.

This chain uses TRBV5-1 with TRBJ2-1, with TRBD2 identical over 12 bases. The ends lost 4 bases at V and 7 bases at J; junction bases unmatched: 6. The CDR3 is 15 amino acids. Germline lookup yields CDR1 SGHRS and CDR2 YFSETQ. CDR3 DNA sequence: TGCGCCAGCAGCCAGAGACTAGCGGGAGTGAATGAGCAGTTCTTC. It translates to CASSQRLAGVNEQFF.

This chain uses TRBV12-3 or TRBV12-4 with TRBJ2-1; tentative D call: TRBD1 (6 bases). The CDR3 contains 13 residues. Trimming cost V 2 bases and J 9 bases, with 11 bases left between them. The CDR3 loop reads CASSLQTGSEQFF. Written as DNA, the CDR3 is TGTGCCAGCAGTTTACAGACAGGAAGTGAGCAGTTCTTC.

The chain couples TRBV4-1 to TRBJ1-3; D call uncertain. Germline lookup yields CDR1 MGHRA and CDR2 YSYEKL. The CDR3 has 16 amino acids. Trimming shortened V by 1 base and J by 7 bases, and 17 bases separated the two germline ends. The CDR3, as DNA: TGCGCCAGCAGCCAAGTTCGTACAAACCATTTCAACACCATATATTTT. This sequence encodes CASSQVRTNHFNTIYF.

The chain employs TRBV30 and TRBJ1-5; tentatively, D is TRBD1 (6 bases). The CDR3 runs to 13 residues. CDR1 GTSNPN and CDR2 SVGIG come from the germline V gene (reference sequence). V was cut by 3 bases and J by 4 bases, with 10 bases left in between. The CDR3 sequence: CAWRGGINQPQHF. The CDR3 DNA follows: TGTGCCTGGAGAGGGGGGATAAATCAGCCCCAGCATTTT.

The V and J genes are TRBV11-3 and TRBJ2-1; 8 bases line up with TRBD2. The junction had 15 bases not matched to a gene; V was cut back by 6 bases and J by 5 bases. This CDR3 region has 17 residues. CDR1 and CDR2 from the germline V gene are SGHNT and YENEEA. The CDR3 DNA reads TGTGCCAGCAGTTCGGGGCCGGGGGGGGCCAACCACAATGAGCAGTTCTTC. Translated, it gives CASSSGPGGANHNEQFF.

This clone is a singleton in its sample. This rearrangement joins TRBV29-1 to TRBJ1-3, with a possible D match to TRBD1 (6 bases). The length of the CDR3 is 14 residues. V dropped 5 bases and J dropped 4 bases, with 15 bases sitting between them. Per the germline V gene, CDR1 is SQVTM and CDR2 is ANQGSEA. The chain's CDR3 is CSVQPRGYGNTIYF. The CDR3 region has the DNA TGCAGCGTTCAACCCAGGGGTTACGGAAACACCATATATTTT.

The rearrangement joins TRBV7-9 to TRBJ2-7; TRBD2 matches 13 bases. CDR1 is SEHNR and CDR2 is FQNEAQ in the germline V gene (reference sequence). Trimming removed 1 base from V and 2 bases from J; junction bases left unmatched: 2. The CDR3 extends over 16 amino acids. CDR3 loop: CASSLVTSGGAYEQYF. The CDR3, as DNA: TGTGCCAGCAGCTTAGTCACTAGCGGGGGGGCCTACGAGCAGTACTTC.

The rearrangement joins TRBV7-9 to TRBJ2-7; no definite D call. Between the trimmed V and J ends, which lost 5 bases and 2 bases, there was a span of 7 bases. Germline CDR1 SEHNR, CDR2 FQNEAQ (reference sequence). The CDR3 runs to 12 residues. The CDR3 is CASSPNPYEQYF. CDR3 nucleotides: TGTGCCAGCAGCCCTAATCCCTACGAGCAGTACTTC.